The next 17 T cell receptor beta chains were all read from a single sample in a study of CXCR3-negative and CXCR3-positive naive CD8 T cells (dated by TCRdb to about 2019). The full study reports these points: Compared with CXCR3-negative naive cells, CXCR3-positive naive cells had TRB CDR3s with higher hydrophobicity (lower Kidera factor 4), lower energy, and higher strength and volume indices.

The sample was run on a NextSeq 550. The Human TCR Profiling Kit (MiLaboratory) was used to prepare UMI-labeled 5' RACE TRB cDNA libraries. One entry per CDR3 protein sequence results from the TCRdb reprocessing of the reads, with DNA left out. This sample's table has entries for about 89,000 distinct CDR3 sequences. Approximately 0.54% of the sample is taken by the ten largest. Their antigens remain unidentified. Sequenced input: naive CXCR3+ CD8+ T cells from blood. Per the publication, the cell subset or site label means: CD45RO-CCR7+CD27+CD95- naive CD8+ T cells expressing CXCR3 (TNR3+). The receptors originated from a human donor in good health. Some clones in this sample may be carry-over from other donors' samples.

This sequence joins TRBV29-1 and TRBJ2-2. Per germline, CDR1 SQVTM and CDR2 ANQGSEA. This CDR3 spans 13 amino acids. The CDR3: CSVVVYNTGELFF.

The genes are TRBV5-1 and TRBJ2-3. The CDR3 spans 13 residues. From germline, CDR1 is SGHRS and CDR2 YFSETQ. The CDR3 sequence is CASSLTGSDTQYF.

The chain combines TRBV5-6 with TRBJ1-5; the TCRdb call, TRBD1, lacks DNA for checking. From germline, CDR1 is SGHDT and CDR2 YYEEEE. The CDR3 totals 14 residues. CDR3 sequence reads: CASSLGQGYQPQHF. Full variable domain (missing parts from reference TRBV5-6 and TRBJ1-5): DAGVTQSPTHLIKTRGQQVTLRCSPKSGHDTVSWYQQALGQGPQFIFQYYEEEERQRGNFPDRFSGHQFPNYSSELNVNALLLGDSALYLCASSLGQGYQPQHFGDGTRLSIL.

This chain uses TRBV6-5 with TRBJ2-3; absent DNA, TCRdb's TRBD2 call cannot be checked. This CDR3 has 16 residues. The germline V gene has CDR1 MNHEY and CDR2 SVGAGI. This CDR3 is CASSYSPGLGADTQYF.

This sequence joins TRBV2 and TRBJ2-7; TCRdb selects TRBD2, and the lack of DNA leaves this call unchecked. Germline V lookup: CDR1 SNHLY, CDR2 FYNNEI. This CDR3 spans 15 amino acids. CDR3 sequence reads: CASSSSGTSVYEQYF.

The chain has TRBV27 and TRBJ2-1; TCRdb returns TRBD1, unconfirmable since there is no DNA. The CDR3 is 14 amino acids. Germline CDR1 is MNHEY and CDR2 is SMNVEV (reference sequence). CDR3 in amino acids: CASSYPGQANEQFF.

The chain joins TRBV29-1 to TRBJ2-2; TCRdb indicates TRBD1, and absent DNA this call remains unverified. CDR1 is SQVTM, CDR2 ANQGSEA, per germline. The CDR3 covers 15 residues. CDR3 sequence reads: CSVFGQGGNTGELFF.

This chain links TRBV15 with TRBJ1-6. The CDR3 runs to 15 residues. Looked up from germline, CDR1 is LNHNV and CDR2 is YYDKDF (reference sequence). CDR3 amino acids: CATSRGVTGDSPLHF. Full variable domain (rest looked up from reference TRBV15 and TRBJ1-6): DAMVIQNPRYQVTQFGKPVTLSCSQTLNHNVMYWYQQKSSQAPKLLFHYYDKDFNNEADTPDNFQSRRPNTSFCFLDIRSPGLGDTAMYLCATSRGVTGDSPLHFGNGTRLTVT.

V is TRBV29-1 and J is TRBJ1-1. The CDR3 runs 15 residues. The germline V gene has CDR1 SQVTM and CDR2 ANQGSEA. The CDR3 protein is CSVPGGRSLNTEAFF.

CDR3 sequence reads: CSARSRDRGYNEQFF. The rearrangement uses TRBV20-1 and TRBJ2-1; no DNA is available, so the TRBD1 call from TCRdb remains unchecked. This CDR3 region has 15 residues. The V gene's germline CDR1 is DFQATT and CDR2 SNEGSKA (reference sequence).

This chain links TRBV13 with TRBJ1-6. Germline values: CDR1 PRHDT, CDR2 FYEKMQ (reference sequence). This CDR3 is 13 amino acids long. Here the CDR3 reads CASSPDPGSPLHF. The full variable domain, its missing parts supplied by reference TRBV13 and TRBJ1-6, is AAGVIQSPRHLIKEKRETATLKCYPIPRHDTVYWYQQGPGQDPQFLISFYEKMQSDKGSIPDRFSAQQFSDYHSELNMSSLELGDSALYFCASSPDPGSPLHFGNGTRLTVT.

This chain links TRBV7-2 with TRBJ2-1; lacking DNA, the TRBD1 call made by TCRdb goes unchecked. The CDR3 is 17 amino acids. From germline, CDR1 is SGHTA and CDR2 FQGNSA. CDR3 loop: CASSVPFAGPPSNEQFF.

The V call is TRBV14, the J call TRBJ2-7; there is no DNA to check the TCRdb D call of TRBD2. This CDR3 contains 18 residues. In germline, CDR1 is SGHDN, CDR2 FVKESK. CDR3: CASSQGTSGRAVFYEQYF.

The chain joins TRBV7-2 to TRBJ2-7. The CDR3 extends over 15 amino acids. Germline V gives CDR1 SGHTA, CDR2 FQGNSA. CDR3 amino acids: CASSLEGRGSYEQYF.

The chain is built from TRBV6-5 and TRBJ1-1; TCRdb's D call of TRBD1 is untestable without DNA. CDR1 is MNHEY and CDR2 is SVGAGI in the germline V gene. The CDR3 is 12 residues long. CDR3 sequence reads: CASSFGTSEAFF.

The CDR3 sequence: CASSLSTSGVVGTDTQYF. J is TRBJ2-3 and V is TRBV13; TCRdb names TRBD2, which stays unverified in the absence of DNA. This CDR3 contains 18 residues. The germline V gene encodes CDR1 PRHDT and CDR2 FYEKMQ (reference sequence).

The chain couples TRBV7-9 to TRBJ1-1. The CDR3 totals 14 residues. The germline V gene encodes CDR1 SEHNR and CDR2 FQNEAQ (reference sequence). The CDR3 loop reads CASSLVSGGTEAFF.